Listed below are T cell receptor beta chains from one sample, sequenced in a study of blood T cell repertoires in COVID-19. The protocol was immunoSEQ multiplex PCR, while the TCRdb copy is restricted to in-frame clones and leaves out a portion. The sample shows about 150,000 clones, about 90% of them seen only once. Sequencing was done on a sample of peripheral blood. The receptors shown here come from a man aged 55 to 70 with acute or convalescent COVID-19. The CDR3 runs from the conserved cysteine through the conserved F or W. Each record gives: V gene, J gene, D gene, CDR3 protein, CDR3 DNA. A D gene is named only where the DNA matches it firmly.

>TRBV15|TRBJ1-5|NA
CATSRTGNSNQPQHF
TGTGCCACCAGCAGAACAGGGAATAGCAATCAGCCCCAGCATTTT
>TRBV5-6|TRBJ2-7|TRBD1
CASSLDRDRREQYF
TGTGCCAGCAGCTTAGACCGGGACAGGAGGGAGCAGTACTTC
>TRBV19|TRBJ2-7|NA
CASSKTVSRHYEQYF
TGTGCCAGTAGTAAGACAGTGAGTCGGCACTACGAGCAGTACTTC
>TRBV25-1|TRBJ1-2|NA
CASSAIGRDYGYTF
TGTGCCAGCAGTGCGATCGGCAGGGACTATGGCTACACCTTC
>TRBV5-6|TRBJ2-5|TRBD1
CASTTGVWETQYF
TGTGCCAGTACTACAGGGGTCTGGGAGACCCAGTACTTC
>TRBV4-1|TRBJ1-2|TRBD1
CASSRPGTGYGYTF
TGCGCCAGCAGCCGCCCTGGGACAGGCTATGGCTACACCTTC
>TRBV3-1/TRBV3-2|TRBJ1-3|TRBD1
CASSQPGQGYTIYF
TGTGCCAGCAGCCAACCGGGACAGGGCTACACCATATATTTT
>TRBV7-9|TRBJ1-4|NA
CASKKTATNEKLFF
TGTGCCAGCAAGAAGACTGCAACTAATGAAAAACTGTTTTTT
>TRBV3-1/TRBV3-2|TRBJ2-3|NA
CASSPNPGTDTQYF
TGTGCCAGCAGCCCGAATCCGGGCACAGATACGCAGTATTTT
>TRBV6-5|TRBJ2-7|TRBD1
CASSPPSTTGRRQYF
TGTGCCAGCAGCCCACCCTCTACGACAGGGAGAAGACAGTACTTC
>TRBV4-1|TRBJ1-4|NA
CASSQVRGGEKLFF
TGCGCCAGCAGCCAAGTCAGGGGAGGGGAAAAACTGTTTTTT
>TRBV5-1|TRBJ2-7|TRBD2
CASSPGTSGRTYEQYF
TGCGCCAGCAGCCCAGGGACTAGCGGGCGAACCTACGAGCAGTACTTC
>TRBV7-6|TRBJ1-4|NA
CASSLETGPNEKLFF
TGTGCCAGCAGCTTAGAGACAGGCCCTAATGAAAAACTGTTTTTT
>TRBV18|TRBJ2-4|TRBD1
CASSRNTGDKNIQYF
TGTGCCAGCTCACGTAACACAGGGGACAAAAACATTCAGTACTTC
>TRBV7-9|TRBJ2-1|TRBD1
CASSGKGAANTYNEQFF
TGTGCCAGCAGCGGGAAGGGGGCAGCTAATACCTACAATGAGCAGTTCTTC
>TRBV6-6|TRBJ2-3|NA
CASRQAGSVTDTQYF
TGTGCCAGCAGACAGGCGGGGTCCGTCACAGATACGCAGTATTTT
>TRBV5-1|TRBJ2-3|TRBD2
CASSLGLAGAPTDTQYF
TGCGCCAGCAGCTTGGGACTAGCGGGGGCCCCCACAGATACGCAGTATTTT
>TRBV20-1|TRBJ2-7|NA
CSARSEAEQYF
TGCAGTGCTAGATCCGAAGCCGAGCAGTACTTC